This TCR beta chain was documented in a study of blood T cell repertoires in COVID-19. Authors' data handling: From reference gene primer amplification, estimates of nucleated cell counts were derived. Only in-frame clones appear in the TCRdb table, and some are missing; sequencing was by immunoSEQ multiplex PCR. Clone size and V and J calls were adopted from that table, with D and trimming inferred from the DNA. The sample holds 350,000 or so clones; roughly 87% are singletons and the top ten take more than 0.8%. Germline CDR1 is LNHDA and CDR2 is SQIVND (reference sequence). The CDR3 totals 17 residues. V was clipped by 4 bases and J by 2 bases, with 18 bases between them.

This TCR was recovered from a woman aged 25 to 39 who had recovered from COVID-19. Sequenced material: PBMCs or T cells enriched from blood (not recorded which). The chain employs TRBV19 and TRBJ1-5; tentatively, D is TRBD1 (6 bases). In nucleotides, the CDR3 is TGTGCCAGTAGTAAAGAGGGCGTCAGGGGCGGCAATCAGCCCCAGCATTTT. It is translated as CASSKEGVRGGNQPQHF.